These 8 T cell receptor beta chains were all obtained from the same sample, sequenced in a study of shared clonotypes between healthy human individuals. Method: immunoSEQ multiplex PCR; TCRdb's copy keeps in-frame clones and lacks some. The table shows 2 million to 2.5 million clones, with 80% to 95% occurring only once. What was sequenced was naive CD4+ T cells from PBMCs. As to subset: CD45RA+ positively selected. The receptors were sampled from a man aged 18 to 29 in good health. Some clones in this sample may be carry-over from other donors' samples.

The chain is built from TRBV6-5 and TRBJ1-4; D might be TRBD1 (5 bases). V shed 6 bases and J shed 3 bases, with 11 bases lying between them. In germline, CDR1 is MNHEY, CDR2 SVGAGI. This CDR3 has 14 amino acids. The DNA of the CDR3 is TGTGCCAGCAGCCCTCGACAGCCTAATGAAAAACTGTTTTTT. Translating it yields CASSPRQPNEKLFF.

This sequence joins TRBV28 and TRBJ2-3; D not resolved. Trimming pared 11 bases from V and 1 base from J, leaving 10 bases between. This CDR3 is built from 12 residues. Germline loops: CDR1 MDHEN, CDR2 SYDVKM. CDR3 in amino acids: CASLTRTDTQYF. DNA of the CDR3: TGTGCCTCCTTAACCCGCACAGATACGCAGTATTTT. Based on the CDR3 plus reference TRBV28 and TRBJ2-3, the full variable domain is DVKVTQSSRYLVKRTGEKVFLECVQDMDHENMFWYRQDPGLGLRLIYFSYDVKMKEKGDIPEGYSVSREKKERFSLILESASTNQTSMYLCASLTRTDTQYFGPGTRLTVL.

This chain links TRBV11-2 with TRBJ2-3, with D perhaps TRBD2 (6 bases). Germline V gene lookup returns CDR1 SGHAT and CDR2 FQNNGV. This CDR3 comprises 15 residues. V shed 4 bases and J shed 8 bases, with 19 bases lying between them. CDR3 loop: CASSSEGLLILTQYF. The CDR3 bases are TGTGCCAGCAGCTCGGAGGGCCTCCTTATCCTTACGCAGTATTTT. Full variable domain (missing parts from reference TRBV11-2 and TRBJ2-3): EAGVAQSPRYKIIEKRQSVAFWCNPISGHATLYWYQQILGQGPKLLIQFQNNGVVDDSQLPKDRFSAERLKGVDSTLKIQPAKLEDSAVYLCASSSEGLLILTQYFGPGTRLTVL.

As regards this clone: Different DNA sequences within this sample yield the same CDR3. The rearrangement joins TRBV5-1 to TRBJ1-1; D remains unclear. Trimming shortened V by 1 base and J by 2 bases, and 9 bases separated the two germline ends. Germline CDR1 SGHRS, CDR2 YFSETQ. The CDR3 covers 14 residues. This chain's CDR3 is CASSLRSPNTEAFF. In DNA, the CDR3 is TGCGCCAGCAGCTTGCGCTCTCCAAACACTGAAGCTTTCTTT.

This clone was found once. This chain links TRBV2 with TRBJ2-5; D call uncertain. V lost 8 bases, J lost 11 bases, and 24 bases lay in between. Germline V gene lookup returns CDR1 SNHLY and CDR2 FYNNEI. The CDR3 is 14 amino acids. The CDR3 spells CASALGRDLEEQYF. CDR3 nucleotide sequence: TGTGCCAGCGCCCTGGGTAGAGATTTGGAAGAGCAGTACTTC.

The CDR3 DNA reads as TGCGCCAGCAGCCAAGGTGCCGGGGCCCCGGAGGGCACTGAAGCTTTCTTT. This translates into CASSQGAGAPEGTEAFF. This sequence joins TRBV4-1 and TRBJ1-1; TRBD1 might be the D (5 bases). The CDR3 sequence is 17 residues long. Germline CDR1 is MGHRA and CDR2 is YSYEKL. Trimming removed 1 base from V and 4 bases from J, with 19 bases in between.

The chain has TRBV5-1 and TRBJ1-2; 7 nucleotides agree with TRBD1. The CDR3 is made up of 16 amino acids. V lost 3 bases and J lost 6; bases outside the gene matches: 14. Per germline, CDR1 SGHRS and CDR2 YFSETQ. This CDR3 reads CASSSTTRDRENGYTF. CDR3 DNA sequence: TGCGCCAGCAGCTCCACCACGAGAGACAGGGAAAATGGCTACACCTTC. The variable domain in full, completed from reference TRBV5-1 and TRBJ1-2, reads KAGVTQTPRYLIKTRGQQVTLSCSPISGHRSVSWYQQTPGQGLQFLFEYFSETQRNKGNFPGRFSGRQFSNSRSEMNVSTLELGDSALYLCASSSTTRDRENGYTFGSGTRLTVV.

This chain links TRBV5-1 with TRBJ1-1; D perhaps matches TRBD1 (5 bases). Germline V gene lookup returns CDR1 SGHRS and CDR2 YFSETQ. The ends were cut back, 3 bases at V and 5 bases at J, with 20 bases in the middle. The CDR3 spans 16 residues. CDR3 in DNA: TGCGCCAGCAGCTCAGGATCCGGGGGGTTGTGGACTGAAGCTTTCTTT. Translated, it gives CASSSGSGGLWTEAFF.